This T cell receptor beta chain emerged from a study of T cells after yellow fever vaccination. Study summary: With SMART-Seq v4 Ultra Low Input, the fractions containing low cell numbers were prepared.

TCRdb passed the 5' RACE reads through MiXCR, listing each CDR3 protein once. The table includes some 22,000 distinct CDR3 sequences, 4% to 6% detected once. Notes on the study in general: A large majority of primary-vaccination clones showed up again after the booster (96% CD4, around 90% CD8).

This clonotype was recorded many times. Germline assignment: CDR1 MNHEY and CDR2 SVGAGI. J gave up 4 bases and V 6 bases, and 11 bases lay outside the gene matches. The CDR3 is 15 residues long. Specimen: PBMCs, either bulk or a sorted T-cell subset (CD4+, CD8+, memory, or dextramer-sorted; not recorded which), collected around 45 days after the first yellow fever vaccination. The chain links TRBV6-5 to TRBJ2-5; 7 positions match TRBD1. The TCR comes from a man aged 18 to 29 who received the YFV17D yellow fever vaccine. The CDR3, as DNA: TGTGCCAGCAGCCCAATGCTGGGACAGTCAGAGACCCAGTACTTC. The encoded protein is CASSPMLGQSETQYF.